The present T cell receptor beta chain was sequenced within a study of prognosis after radiotherapy for stage I lung cancer (TCRdb year 2021). Background for the entire study: Between early 2018 and January 2019, around 19 patients with stage I NSCLC were enrolled in Nanjing, China. The cohort was made up of about a dozen men and about 6 women, with a median age of around 78 years and an age range of roughly 50 to 95 years. About 12 patients had adenocarcinoma and seven had squamous cell carcinoma as the tumor histology. In every patient, SBRT was given without any concurrent therapy. Newly diagnosed primary stage I lung tumors were present in about 14 patients, and oligometastatic NSCLC after surgical resection of the primary tumor was present in a handful of patients. The study took one blood sample before SBRT and one after SBRT from each of 19 patients and sequenced all 40 or so samples. Every patient was deemed medically inoperable, about a dozen because of comorbidities and several because they refused surgery. Peripheral blood TCR beta repertoires were profiled in stage I NSCLC patients before and after stereotactic body radiotherapy, and the repertoires were related to distant failure. Image-guided IMRT or VMAT was used to deliver SBRT in 3 to 5 fractions at a biologically effective dose of at least 100 Gy. After SBRT, distant metastases developed in about 20% of the 19 patients at a median of approximately seven months, while the remaining 15 patients had no significant progression. The paper's findings and limits, for the study overall: Post-SBRT Shannon entropy and its change from baseline were lower in patients who developed distant metastases; baseline Shannon entropy was not associated with metastases. Differences in TRBV and TRBJ usage frequencies by metastasis status were reportedly observed in two V genes at baseline and in fewer than 10 V and two J genes after SBRT. The small cohort and short follow-up limited the study, so independent validation of the findings is needed. Unique TCR clone counts fell after SBRT (median around 9,800 before versus 6,000 to 8,000 after; Wilcoxon paired P=0.011). Whether the expanded TCR clones were tumor-specific was not determined. No adjustment for multiple comparisons was applied to any of the reported P values.

Two rounds of multiplex PCR on genomic DNA were used to amplify the TCR beta CDR3 region. In the first PCR round, primers specific to each TRBV and TRBJ gene were used, and the primer sequences were filed in Chinese patent CN105087789A. Universal primers were used in the second PCR round. The Roche High Pure PCR Template Preparation Kit was used to extract genomic DNA from frozen PBMCs. Libraries were sequenced paired-end with 151 bp reads on an Illumina HiSeq 3000. In the authors' own workflow: CutAdapt was used to remove raw reads lacking the multiplex PCR primer sequences. Using PEAR, the high-quality paired reads were merged into contigs. By alignment to reference sequences, MiXCR assigned TRB V, D and J gene segments to each contig. CDR3 sequences were clustered by base quality and sequence similarity to remove sequencing errors. Diversity was measured as Shannon entropy normalized by the natural log of productive TCR sequence number. Clonality was computed as one minus the ratio of Shannon entropy to the natural log of the number of unique clonotypes. Using the Youden index from ROC curves, the researchers picked the repertoire-metric cut-offs for progression-free survival, and all analyses were carried out in R 3.5.3. TCRdb itself trimmed the public reads at Q25 with fastp, ran MiXCR and retained productive beta chains. Each CDR3 protein appears once, grouped with its most common genes and DNA. What appears here as the V and J calls and clone size reflects TCRdb's work, not the paper's. The sample table records 30,000 to 40,000 distinct CDR3 sequences; less than 35% of these occur just once. The ten largest clonotypes hold around 16% of the sample.

Including the terminal cysteine and phenylalanine, the CDR3 comprises 13 residues. CDR3 DNA is the only sequence kept; it has 39 bases, read in frame from the first base. CDR1 and CDR2 were assigned from the germline V gene as MDHEN and SYDVKM. Details on this clonotype: Its binding antigen is unknown. A read error may account for a junction end that differs from germline.

All patients had node-negative disease on CT and PET/CT, and none had a history of other malignancies or had previously received chemotherapy or radiotherapy. Around 5.5 milliliters of peripheral venous blood were drawn into EDTA tubes at each of two time points. PBMCs were isolated by Ficoll-Paque Plus density-gradient centrifugation. Samples were stored at -80°C immediately after collection until analysis. The sample in question was PBMCs, obtained before or after stereotactic body radiation therapy (not recorded which). The source of this sequence is a donor over 45 with non-small cell lung cancer. The chain couples TRBV28 to TRBJ1-2; the D gene lacks a confident call. At the DNA level, the sequence is TGTGCCAGCAGTGTACAGTGGAAATATGTCTACACCTTC. Protein translation: CASSVQWKYVYTF.